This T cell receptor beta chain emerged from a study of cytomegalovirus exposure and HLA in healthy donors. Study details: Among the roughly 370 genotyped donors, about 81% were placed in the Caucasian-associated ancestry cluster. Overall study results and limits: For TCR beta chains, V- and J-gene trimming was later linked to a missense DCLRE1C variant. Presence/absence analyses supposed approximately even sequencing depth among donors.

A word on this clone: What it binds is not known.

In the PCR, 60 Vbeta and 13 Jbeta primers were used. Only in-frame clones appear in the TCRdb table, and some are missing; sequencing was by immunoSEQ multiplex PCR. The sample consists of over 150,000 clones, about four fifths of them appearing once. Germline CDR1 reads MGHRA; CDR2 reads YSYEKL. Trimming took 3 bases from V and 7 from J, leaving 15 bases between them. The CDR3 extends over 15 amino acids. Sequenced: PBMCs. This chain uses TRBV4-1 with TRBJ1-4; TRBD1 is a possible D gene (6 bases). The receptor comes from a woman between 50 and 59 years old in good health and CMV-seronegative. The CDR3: CASSQISSRGEKLFF. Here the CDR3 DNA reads TGCGCCAGCAGCCAGATAAGTAGCAGGGGTGAAAAACTGTTTTTT.